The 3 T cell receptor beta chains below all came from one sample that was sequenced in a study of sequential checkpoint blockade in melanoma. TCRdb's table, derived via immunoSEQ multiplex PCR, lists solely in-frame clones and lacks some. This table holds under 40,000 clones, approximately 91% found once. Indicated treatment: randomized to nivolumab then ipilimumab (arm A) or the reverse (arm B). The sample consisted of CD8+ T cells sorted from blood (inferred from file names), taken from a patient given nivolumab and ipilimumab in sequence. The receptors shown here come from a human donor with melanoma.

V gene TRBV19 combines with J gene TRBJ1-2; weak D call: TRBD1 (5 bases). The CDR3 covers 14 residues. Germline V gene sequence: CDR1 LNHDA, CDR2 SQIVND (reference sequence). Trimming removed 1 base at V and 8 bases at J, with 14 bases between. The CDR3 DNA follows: TGTGCCAGTAGTATAGTTGGCAGGGCCAGCGGCTACACCTTC. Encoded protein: CASSIVGRASGYTF.

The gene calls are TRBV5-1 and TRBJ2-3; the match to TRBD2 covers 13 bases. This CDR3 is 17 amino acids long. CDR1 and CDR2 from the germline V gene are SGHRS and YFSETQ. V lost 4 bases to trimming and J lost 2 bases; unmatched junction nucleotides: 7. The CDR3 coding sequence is TGCGCCAGCAGCCACGAAGGGACTAGCGGGATCACAGATACGCAGTATTTT. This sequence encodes CASSHEGTSGITDTQYF. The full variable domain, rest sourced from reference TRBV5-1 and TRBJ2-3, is KAGVTQTPRYLIKTRGQQVTLSCSPISGHRSVSWYQQTPGQGLQFLFEYFSETQRNKGNFPGRFSGRQFSNSRSEMNVSTLELGDSALYLCASSHEGTSGITDTQYFGPGTRLTVL.

The CDR3 reads CASSLGQGANNEQFF. CDR3 sequence (DNA): TGTGCCAGCAGCTTAGGTCAGGGGGCGAACAATGAGCAGTTCTTC. The rearrangement uses TRBV13 and TRBJ2-1; 8 nucleotides align to TRBD1. The germline CDR1 and CDR2 sequences are PRHDT and FYEKMQ (reference sequence). V gave up 0 bases and J gave up 5 bases; unmatched junction bases: 3. CDR3 length: 15 amino acids.